This TCR beta chain was recovered during a study of siplizumab effects on memory and regulatory T cells. Study outcomes and limitations: Siplizumab significantly reduced alloreactive sequences traceable to unstimulated CD4+ memory cells. In unstimulated cells, naive T cells appeared more diverse than memory T cells and seemed major alloresponse contributors.

On this clone itself: What it binds is unknown.

The assay looked at 80,000 to 100,000 TCR templates in each sample. Profiling relied on immunoSEQ multiplex PCR, and the TCRdb table lists in-frame clones only, not all of them. The data contain 90,000 to 120,000 clones, around 94% of them singletons. Trimming cost V 6 bases and J 7 bases; bases outside gene matches: 6. Germline lookup yields CDR1 SGHRS and CDR2 YFSETQ. The CDR3 consists of 13 residues. The sequence derives from a human donor in good health. The sample was Tregs sorted from blood. The rearrangement links TRBV5-1 to TRBJ2-1; TRBD1 aligns across 8 bases. CDR3 sequence reads: CASKGQGVNEQFF. The CDR3, as DNA: TGCGCCAGCAAAGGACAGGGCGTGAATGAGCAGTTCTTC.